This TCR beta chain was identified during a study of beta chain features in type 1 diabetes. With V trimmed by 2 bases and J by 4 bases, 4 bases remained unmatched. The CDR3 sequence is 15 residues long. Germline values: CDR1 MNHNY, CDR2 SVGAGI (reference sequence). Every bit of the isolated RNA underwent reverse transcription, so sequencing read expressed TCRB transcripts. Produced via immunoSEQ multiplex PCR; TCRdb's table is partial and in-frame only. This sample yields 900,000 or so clones, of which 15% to 20% are seen a single time; 0.02% to 0.03% belongs to the top ten. The genes are TRBV6-6 and TRBJ1-2, with 10 bases fitting TRBD1. The specimen was naive CD4+ T cells from blood. The sequence came from a woman under 30 in good health. CDR3 loop: CASSYTGDRGYGYTF. The DNA for the CDR3 is TGTGCCAGCAGTTACACGGGGGACAGGGGCTATGGCTACACCTTC.